The 27 T cell receptor beta chains below come from one sample, sequenced in a study of blood T cells in healthy people across ages. Sample-barcoded 5' priming and a J-beta primer mix drove a second PCR of 7 to 11 cycles. Via MiXCR, TCRdb re-called the 5' RACE reads, giving one row per CDR3 protein. The repertoire has 780,000 or so distinct CDR3 sequences, roughly three fifths of them found once; the top ten carry roughly 25%. The specimen was blood. Receptor source: a man aged 40-49 years in good health.

This chain uses TRBV20-1 with TRBJ2-5, with D perhaps assigned TRBD1 or TRBD2 (5 bases each). Trimming shortened V by 6 bases and J by 4 bases, and 15 bases separated the two germline ends. This CDR3 has 13 amino acids. Germline V CDR1 and CDR2: DFQATT, SNEGSKA (reference sequence). The CDR3 is CSAPTAGGETQYF. The DNA of the CDR3 is TGCAGTGCCCCTACAGCTGGGGGAGAGACCCAGTACTTC.

This clonotype was detected only a few times. The rearrangement links TRBV29-1 to TRBJ2-5; D uncertain. This CDR3 has 14 amino acids. The ends were cut back, 0 bases at V and 2 bases at J, with 10 bases in the middle. In germline, CDR1 is SQVTM, CDR2 ANQGSEA. The chain's CDR3 is CSVEDPRIQETQYF. CDR3 nucleotide sequence: TGCAGCGTTGAAGACCCCCGGATTCAAGAGACCCAGTACTTC.

The rearrangement uses TRBV7-2 and TRBJ2-7, with TRBD1 matching over 7 bases. This CDR3 has 14 residues. V lost 5 bases and J lost 9; bases outside the gene matches: 13. The germline V gene encodes CDR1 SGHTA and CDR2 FQGNSA. This CDR3 reads CASSRGDRAAGQYF. CDR3 coding DNA: TGTGCCAGCAGCCGGGGTGACAGGGCAGCAGGGCAGTACTTC. Full variable domain (remainder filled in from reference TRBV7-2 and TRBJ2-7): GAGVSQSPSNKVTEKGKDVELRCDPISGHTALYWYRQSLGQGLEFLIYFQGNSAPDKSGLPSDRFSAERTGGSVSTLTIQRTQQEDSAVYLCASSRGDRAAGQYFGPGTRLTVT.

This clonotype was seen just once. The junction differs from germline at one of its ends, possibly a read error. V and J are TRBV20-1 and TRBJ2-7; D gene unclear. Per germline, CDR1 DFQATT and CDR2 SNEGSKA (reference sequence). CDR3 length equals 11 residues. CDR3 sequence: CSPIVMNERYF. CDR3 bases: TGCAGTCCAATCGTGATGAACGAGCGGTACTTC.

The rearrangement joins TRBV3-1 to TRBJ2-3, with 8 nucleotides matching TRBD1. Trimming cost V 0 bases and J 3 bases; bases outside gene matches: 5. The germline V gene has CDR1 LGHDT and CDR2 YNNKEL (reference sequence). This CDR3 has 16 amino acids. The CDR3 sequence: CASSQDGGQDTDTQYF. CDR3 bases: TGTGCCAGCAGCCAAGACGGGGGACAGGATACAGATACGCAGTATTTT.

The chain links TRBV7-3 to TRBJ1-2, with 7 bases fitting TRBD1. CDR3 length: 15 residues. The germline V gene encodes CDR1 SGHTA and CDR2 FQGTGA. The trim removed 3 bases at V and 11 bases at J, leaving 15 bases unmatched. The CDR3 sequence: CASSLGDRPDEIYTF. The CDR3 bases are TGTGCCAGCAGCTTGGGGGACAGACCTGATGAGATATACACCTTC.

This chain joins TRBV14 and TRBJ2-4; the D is unclear. The J call may not be correct, given that the DNA end is closer to TRBJ2-7. This CDR3 region has 14 residues. The germline V gene has CDR1 SGHDN and CDR2 FVKESK. The CDR3 protein is CASSPLGFNYEQYF. DNA for the CDR3: TGTGCCAGCAGCCCACTCGGATTCAACTACGAGCAGTACTTC.

The CDR3 nucleotides are TGCAGCGTTGAAGTAGGGGGTTCTACCCAGTTCTTC. This translates into CSVEVGGSTQFF. The chain carries TRBV29-1 and TRBJ2-1; possibly TRBD1 for D (6 bases). CDR3 length: 12 residues. Germline CDR1 is SQVTM and CDR2 is ANQGSEA. The V end lost 1 base, the J end lost 13 bases, and 14 bases lay between the germline ends.

The sample holds a few counts of this clonotype. This rearrangement joins TRBV7-8 to TRBJ2-1; 8 positions agree with TRBD1. The CDR3 loop spans 16 amino acids. The germline V gene encodes CDR1 SGHVS and CDR2 FQNEAQ. V shed 5 bases, J shed 13 bases, and the junction held 19 bases outside the gene matches. CDR3 nucleotides: TGTGCCAGCAGCCCAAGGTCGGGACAGGCATGGGTCGGACAGTTCTTC. Residues: CASSPRSGQAWVGQFF.

The chain joins TRBV28 to TRBJ1-5; tentatively, D is TRBD1 (6 bases). Germline V lookup: CDR1 MDHEN, CDR2 SYDVKM. Trimming stripped 4 bases from V and 2 bases from J, with 9 bases between. This CDR3 is 14 amino acids long. This CDR3 is CASSSGARNQPQHF. CDR3 DNA sequence: TGTGCCAGCAGTTCGGGGGCTCGCAATCAGCCCCAGCATTTT.

The chain links TRBV6-5 to TRBJ1-2; D is perhaps TRBD1 (5 bases). V lost 4 bases and J lost 3, with 27 bases in between. The CDR3 spans 19 residues. Germline loops: CDR1 MNHEY, CDR2 SVGAGI. CDR3 in amino acids: CASSSALGREGHFDYGYTF. The CDR3, as DNA: TGTGCCAGCAGTTCGGCGTTGGGCAGGGAAGGTCATTTCGACTATGGCTACACCTTC.

The V gene is TRBV28, the J gene TRBJ2-5, with a possible D match to TRBD1 (5 bases). The end of the DNA is better explained by TRBJ2-7, so the J call may be wrong. CDR3 length: 15 amino acids. Germline V CDR1 and CDR2: MDHEN, SYDVKM. CDR3 region: CASSLSAGRVHEQYF. In DNA, the CDR3 is TGTGCCAGCAGTTTAAGCGCCGGCAGGGTCCACGAGCAGTACTTC.

The rearrangement uses TRBV5-1 and TRBJ2-5; 10 bases fit TRBD1. The CDR3 consists of 15 residues. The V gene's germline CDR1 is SGHRS and CDR2 YFSETQ. V was pared by 4 bases and J by 11 bases, with 14 bases of the junction left unmatched. Written as DNA, the CDR3 is TGCGCCAGCAGCCCTAGGACAGGGGGGGGCGATGAGCAGTACTTC. It yields the protein CASSPRTGGGDEQYF. Full variable domain (outside the CDR3, taken from reference TRBV5-1 and TRBJ2-5): KAGVTQTPRYLIKTRGQQVTLSCSPISGHRSVSWYQQTPGQGLQFLFEYFSETQRNKGNFPGRFSGRQFSNSRSEMNVSTLELGDSALYLCASSPRTGGGDEQYFGPGTRLLVL.

The chain links TRBV4-2 to TRBJ1-2; D is unclear. Germline V gene sequence: CDR1 LGHNA, CDR2 YNFKEQ. The CDR3 extends over 15 amino acids. The ends were cut back, 1 base at V and 4 bases at J, with 13 bases in the middle. CDR3 protein: CASSQVGDSGYGYTF. CDR3 nucleotide sequence: TGTGCCAGCAGCCAAGTTGGGGATAGTGGCTATGGCTACACCTTC.

V and J are TRBV10-2 and TRBJ2-7, with TRBD2 identical over 7 bases. The CDR3 spans 12 residues. V gave up 8 bases and J gave up 1 base; unmatched junction bases: 2. CDR1 and CDR2 (germline): WSHSY, SAAADI. The CDR3 is CASGRESYEQYF. As DNA, the CDR3 is TGCGCCAGCGGGAGGGAGTCCTACGAGCAGTACTTC.

This rearrangement joins TRBV6-2 or TRBV6-3 to TRBJ2-7; tentative D call: TRBD1 (5 bases). Germline V gene sequence: CDR1 MNHEY, CDR2 SVGEGT. This CDR3 is 12 amino acids long. V was pared by 2 bases and J by 5 bases, with 7 bases between. The CDR3 region has the DNA TGTGCCAGCAGTTACGCCAGGGACGAGCAGTACTTC. Residues: CASSYARDEQYF.

This clonotype was seen a handful of times. V and J are TRBV25-1 and TRBJ2-1, with 13 bases identical to TRBD2. The CDR3 is 15 amino acids. Looked up from germline, CDR1 is MGHDK and CDR2 is SYGVNS. The V and J ends lost 7 bases and 10 bases, in that order; junction bases with no gene match: 10. The CDR3 loop is CASMLTSGGAEEQFF. The CDR3 DNA is TGTGCCAGCATGCTTACTAGCGGGGGGGCCGAGGAGCAGTTCTTC.

The chain uses TRBV20-1 and TRBJ1-5; a possible D gene is TRBD1 (5 bases). Germline V gene lookup returns CDR1 DFQATT and CDR2 SNEGSKA (reference sequence). The CDR3 spans 16 residues. V was pared by 5 bases and J by 4 bases, with 21 bases between. The DNA for the CDR3 is TGCAGTGCTTGGAAGGGAACTACAGGAGGGAATCAGCCCCAGCATTTT. As protein: CSAWKGTTGGNQPQHF.

This chain connects TRBV7-2 to TRBJ1-4; 10 nucleotides agree with TRBD1. CDR3 size: 16 residues. After removal of 5 bases from V and 14 bases from J, the junction contained 17 bases not matched to a gene. The germline V gene encodes CDR1 SGHTA and CDR2 FQGNSA. The CDR3 spells CASSPPPGQGNLGLFF. CDR3 DNA sequence: TGTGCCAGCAGCCCCCCCCCGGGACAGGGGAACCTAGGGCTGTTTTTT.

The table lists this clonotype with a few counts. This chain links TRBV2 with TRBJ1-1; D is possibly TRBD1 (5 bases). CDR3 length equals 16 residues. Germline V gene sequence: CDR1 SNHLY, CDR2 FYNNEI. V lost 3 bases to trimming and J lost 3 bases, with 17 bases between them. The DNA for the CDR3 is TGTGCCAGCAGTGACGGCCAGGGAAAACGGTACACTGAAGCTTTCTTT. This gives the protein CASSDGQGKRYTEAFF.

This clonotype was counted between two and nine times. The chain combines TRBV3-1 with TRBJ2-5; 7 bases agree with TRBD2. CDR3 size: 17 residues. Trimming removed 3 bases from V and 7 bases from J; junction bases left unmatched: 17. Germline assignment: CDR1 LGHDT and CDR2 YNNKEL (reference sequence). The CDR3 nucleotides read TGTGCCAGCAGCCAGTCCTACAACTGGGGGAGGGATGGGACCCAGTACTTC. Residues: CASSQSYNWGRDGTQYF.

The chain uses TRBV29-1 and TRBJ2-7; maybe TRBD1 (6 bases). CDR3 length: 13 residues. The germline V and J ends were trimmed by 4 bases and 0 bases, with 10 bases remaining between them. Germline CDR1 and CDR2: SQVTM and ANQGSEA. Here the CDR3 DNA reads TGCAGCGTTGCAGGGGCTTCCTCCTACGAGCAGTACTTC. Translating it yields CSVAGASSYEQYF.

The genes are TRBV28 and TRBJ1-5, with D maybe TRBD1 (6 bases). V lost 2 bases and J 5 bases, leaving 16 bases between the germline ends. CDR1 is MDHEN and CDR2 is SYDVKM in the germline V gene. The CDR3 loop spans 16 amino acids. The CDR3 nucleotides are TGTGCCAGCAGTTTAGCCCAACAGGGATTGGATCAGCCCCAGCATTTT. This gives the protein CASSLAQQGLDQPQHF.

This rearrangement joins TRBV6-1 to TRBJ2-1, with 7 bases matching TRBD1. Losses at the gene ends were 6 bases for V and 15 bases for J; bases not matched to a gene: 14. CDR1 MNHNS and CDR2 SASEGT come from the germline V gene. The CDR3 totals 13 residues. The CDR3 sequence is CASRIKGQTRGFF. In DNA, the CDR3 is TGTGCCAGCAGGATAAAGGGACAGACCAGAGGGTTCTTC.

With regard to this clonotype: A read error may produce the germline difference seen at one junction end. This chain connects TRBV5-1 to TRBJ2-4; 7 nucleotides line up with TRBD1. Looked up from germline, CDR1 is SGHRS and CDR2 is YFSETQ. CDR3 length: 14 amino acids. The CDR3 DNA follows: TGCGCCAGCAGGATGGGGACAGCCAAAAACATTCAGAACTTC. Its protein product is CASRMGTAKNIQNF. Based on the CDR3 plus reference TRBV5-1 and TRBJ2-4, the full variable domain is KAGVTQTPRYLIKTRGQQVTLSCSPISGHRSVSWYQQTPGQGLQFLFEYFSETQRNKGNFPGRFSGRQFSNSRSEMNVSTLELGDSALYLCASRMGTAKNIQNFGAGTRLSVL.

A remark on this clonotype: The junction differs from germline at one of its ends, possibly a read error. The rearrangement joins TRBV4-1 to TRBJ2-5; TRBD2 matches at 8 bases. The CDR3 is 16 amino acids. Germline assignment: CDR1 MGHRA and CDR2 YSYEKL. The CDR3 DNA follows: TGCGCTAGCAGCCAAGCGGGAGCAGGCGGGATGGATGAGCAGTACTTC. Translation gives CASSQAGAGGMDEQYF.

The J gene is TRBJ2-6, the V gene TRBV6-5; D unclear. Per germline, CDR1 MNHEY and CDR2 SVGAGI. This CDR3 comprises 16 residues. V was pared by 3 bases and J by 0 bases, with 9 bases between. CDR3 protein: CASSYLGSSGANVLTF. The CDR3 DNA reads as TGTGCCAGCAGTTATCTTGGCTCCTCTGGGGCCAACGTCCTGACTTTC.